Below are 15 T cell receptor beta chains sequenced from a single sample in a study of human thymus T cells. Thymic samples were excised during corrective heart operations. Clones were read by immunoSEQ multiplex PCR, and TCRdb kept only the in-frame ones, dropping some. The data show approximately 70,000 clones, around 95% seen once. Sample: thymus tissue. The receptor source for this set is a girl under three years old with a congenital heart defect but otherwise immunologically healthy.

The rearrangement links TRBV12-5 to TRBJ2-3, with D unclear. The length of the CDR3 is 14 residues. The germline gives CDR1 LGHNT, CDR2 FRNRAP. Trimming took 7 bases from V and 0 from J, leaving 11 bases between them. The CDR3 DNA reads TGTGCTAGTGATTGGAACAGAAGCACAGATACGCAGTATTTT. It yields the protein CASDWNRSTDTQYF.

The chain recombines TRBV28 with TRBJ1-1; perhaps TRBD1 as D (5 bases). V lost 3 bases, J lost 6 bases, and 23 bases lay in between. Germline V gene sequence: CDR1 MDHEN, CDR2 SYDVKM. CDR3 length: 17 amino acids. CDR3 DNA: TGTGCCAGCAGTTTGAAGTCCGGGACGTTCCAAGGGGCTGAAGCTTTCTTT. Translating gives CASSLKSGTFQGAEAFF.

The rearrangement links TRBV7-2 to TRBJ2-3; D possibly corresponds to TRBD2 (6 bases). This CDR3 is built from 15 residues. The V gene's germline CDR1 is SGHTA and CDR2 FQGNSA. Trimming left V 4 bases short and J 3 bases short, with 14 bases between. The CDR3: CASSSIRTTTDTQYF. The CDR3 DNA follows: TGTGCCAGCAGCTCGATAAGGACTACTACAGATACGCAGTATTTT.

The V gene is TRBV4-2, the J gene TRBJ2-4; 8 bases map to TRBD2. Germline lookup yields CDR1 LGHNA and CDR2 YNFKEQ. V dropped 0 bases and J dropped 7; count of bases not matched to a gene: 5. This CDR3 spans 15 amino acids. The CDR3 DNA is TGTGCCAGCAGCCAAGAGACAGCGGGAGTTAACATTCAGTACTTC. This codes for CASSQETAGVNIQYF.

The chain has TRBV18 and TRBJ2-3; 9 bases align to TRBD1. The junction had 22 bases not matched to a gene; V was cut back by 3 bases and J by 0 bases. This CDR3 spans 22 amino acids. Germline values: CDR1 KGHSH, CDR2 LQKENI. The CDR3 DNA follows: TGTGCCAGCTCACCGAAACCCAGGACAGGGGATGCCCCCCTCGCTAGCACAGATACGCAGTATTTT. It is translated as CASSPKPRTGDAPLASTDTQYF.

This clone was detected only a few times. The CDR3, as DNA: TGCAGCGTTGTGTCGGGGTACACTGAAGCTTTCTTT. It is translated as CSVVSGYTEAFF. The gene calls are TRBV29-1 and TRBJ1-1; D is uncertain. Germline CDR1 is SQVTM and CDR2 is ANQGSEA. Trimming removed 4 bases at V and 3 bases at J, with 9 bases between. The CDR3 contains 12 residues.

The rearrangement joins TRBV18 to TRBJ1-5, with unresolved D. Germline CDR1 reads KGHSH; CDR2 reads LQKENI. This CDR3 comprises 15 residues. Trimming took 6 bases from V and 4 from J, leaving 16 bases between them. CDR3 DNA sequence: TGTGCCAGCTCTCGCTCGGACGGTGGAAATCAGCCCCAGCATTTT. Its translation: CASSRSDGGNQPQHF.

V gene TRBV5-4 combines with J gene TRBJ2-7; D assignment may be TRBD1 or TRBD2 (6 bases each). Germline V gene data show CDR1 as SGHNT and CDR2 as YYREEE (reference sequence). The CDR3 has 16 residues. The germline V and J ends were trimmed by 0 bases and 0 bases, with 13 bases remaining between them. For the CDR3, the DNA is TGTGCCAGCAGCTTGGATCCGGGGGCAAACTCCTACGAGCAGTACTTC. This gives the protein CASSLDPGANSYEQYF.

The rearrangement links TRBV6-5 to TRBJ2-1; D perhaps matches TRBD2 (6 bases). Germline CDR1 MNHEY, CDR2 SVGAGI. The CDR3 is made up of 16 amino acids. V was pared by 0 bases and J by 8 bases, with 17 bases between. The CDR3 region is CASSYSGPPGVDEQFF. The CDR3 nucleotides are TGTGCCAGCAGTTACTCGGGACCCCCGGGGGTCGATGAGCAGTTCTTC.

The chain joins TRBV4-3 to TRBJ2-7; 7 nucleotides agree with TRBD1. From germline, CDR1 is LGHNA and CDR2 YSLEER. The ends lost 4 bases at V and 4 bases at J; junction bases unmatched: 13. This CDR3 is 16 amino acids long. CDR3: CASSRSSTGPFYEQYF. CDR3 bases: TGCGCCAGCAGCCGGTCCTCGACAGGGCCCTTTTACGAGCAGTACTTC.

This sequence joins TRBV5-1 and TRBJ2-5; D may correspond to TRBD1 or TRBD2 (5 bases each). The ends were cut back, 4 bases at V and 11 bases at J, with 15 bases in the middle. Germline V gene sequence: CDR1 SGHRS, CDR2 YFSETQ. This CDR3 is built from 12 residues. The CDR3 DNA follows: TGCGCCAGCAGCGCTCAGGGCTCGGGGCAGTACTTC. Protein product: CASSAQGSGQYF.

This CDR3 is CASSRGVSYEQYF. CDR3 bases: TGTGCCAGCAGCAGGGGGGTGTCCTACGAGCAGTACTTC. The V and J genes are TRBV6-1 and TRBJ2-7; D possibly corresponds to TRBD1 (7 bases). With 6 bases removed from V and 1 base from J, the gap between germline ends came to 10 bases. Germline loops: CDR1 MNHNS, CDR2 SASEGT. The CDR3 runs 13 residues.

This chain connects TRBV10-3 to TRBJ2-2, with 8 nucleotides matching TRBD1. The CDR3 runs to 14 residues. Germline trimming cut 9 bases from V and 3 bases from J; bases unmatched to any gene: 6. CDR1 ENHRY and CDR2 SYGVKD come from the germline V gene. The CDR3 reads CAIRRGQDTGELFF. Here the CDR3 DNA reads TGTGCCATTAGAAGGGGACAGGACACCGGGGAGCTGTTTTTT.

V gene TRBV4-2 combines with J gene TRBJ2-1; 7 nucleotides match TRBD2. This CDR3 comprises 22 residues. Germline trimming cut 0 bases from V and 0 bases from J; bases unmatched to any gene: 20. From germline, CDR1 is LGHNA and CDR2 YNFKEQ. CDR3: CASSQDRRSGDDISSSYNEQFF. The DNA for the CDR3 is TGTGCCAGCAGCCAAGATAGAAGGAGCGGGGACGATATTTCGAGCTCCTACAATGAGCAGTTCTTC.

The chain has TRBV30 and TRBJ2-7; TRBD2 agrees at 15 bases. The CDR3 totals 19 residues. Trimming cost V 3 bases and J 2 bases; bases outside gene matches: 14. Germline V gives CDR1 GTSNPN, CDR2 SVGIG (reference sequence). The CDR3 DNA sequence: TGTGCCTGGAGCGAAACCGGGACTAGCGGGAGGTGGGCCCCCTACGAGCAGTACTTC. This sequence encodes CAWSETGTSGRWAPYEQYF.